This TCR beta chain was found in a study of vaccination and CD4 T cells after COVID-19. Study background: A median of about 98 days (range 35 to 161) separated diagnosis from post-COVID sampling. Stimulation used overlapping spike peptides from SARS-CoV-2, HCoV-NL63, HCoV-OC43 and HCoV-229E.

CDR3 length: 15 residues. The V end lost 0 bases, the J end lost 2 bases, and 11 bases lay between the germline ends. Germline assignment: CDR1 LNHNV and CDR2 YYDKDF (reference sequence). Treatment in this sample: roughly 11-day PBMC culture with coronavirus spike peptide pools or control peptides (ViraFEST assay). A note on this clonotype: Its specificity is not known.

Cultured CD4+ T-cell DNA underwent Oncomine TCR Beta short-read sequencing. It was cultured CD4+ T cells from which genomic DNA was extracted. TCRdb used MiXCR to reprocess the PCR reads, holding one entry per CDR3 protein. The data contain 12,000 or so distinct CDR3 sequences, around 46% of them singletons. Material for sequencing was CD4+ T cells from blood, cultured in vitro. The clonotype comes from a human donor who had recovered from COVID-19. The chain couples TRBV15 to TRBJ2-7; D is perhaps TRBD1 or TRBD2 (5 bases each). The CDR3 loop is CATSRDGGLAYEQYF. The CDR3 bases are TGTGCCACCAGCAGAGATGGGGGATTAGCCTACGAGCAGTACTTC. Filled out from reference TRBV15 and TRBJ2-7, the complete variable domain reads DAMVIQNPRYQVTQFGKPVTLSCSQTLNHNVMYWYQQKSSQAPKLLFHYYDKDFNNEADTPDNFQSRRPNTSFCFLDIRSPGLGDTAMYLCATSRDGGLAYEQYFGPGTRLTVT.